The 26 T cell receptor beta chains below were found in one sample sequenced in a study of blood T cell repertoires in COVID-19. Repertoires were generated with immunoSEQ multiplex PCR, while TCRdb's copy carries only in-frame clones and drops some. The sample includes 120,000 to 150,000 clones, roughly 90% of them seen just once. The sample consisted of peripheral blood. Every receptor here comes from a human donor in a cohort sampled during active COVID-19.

This clone was counted between two and nine times. The chain has TRBV5-1 and TRBJ1-1; 7 positions match TRBD1. The CDR3 is 14 residues long. Germline values: CDR1 SGHRS, CDR2 YFSETQ. Trimming took 1 base from V and 2 from J; bases not matched to a gene: 2. This CDR3 reads CASSLRTGNTEAFF. CDR3 nucleotide sequence: TGCGCCAGCAGCTTGCGGACAGGAAACACTGAAGCTTTCTTT.

The chain joins TRBV11-3 to TRBJ2-1; 14 bases are shared with TRBD2. CDR3 length equals 14 residues. In germline, CDR1 is SGHNT, CDR2 YENEEA. J lost 10 bases, V lost 4 bases, and 3 bases had no gene match. DNA for the CDR3: TGTGCCAGCAGCTCCGGACTAGCGGGAGGAGAGCAGTTCTTC. Its translation: CASSSGLAGGEQFF.

The J gene is TRBJ2-7, the V gene TRBV29-1, with TRBD1 as a possible D gene (5 bases). The V gene lost 2 bases and the J gene lost 2 bases, with 16 bases spanning the gap. The germline V gene encodes CDR1 SQVTM and CDR2 ANQGSEA. CDR3 length: 15 residues. DNA for the CDR3: TGCAGCGTTGAAACCAGGGAACTCAGCGCCTACGAGCAGTACTTC. Translated: CSVETRELSAYEQYF.

The J gene is TRBJ2-3, the V gene TRBV11-3, with D tentatively TRBD2 (5 bases). The V end was cut by 4 bases, the J end by 5 bases, with 7 bases between. Germline values: CDR1 SGHNT, CDR2 YENEEA. The length of the CDR3 is 12 residues. The CDR3 DNA reads TGTGCCAGCAGCTCCAGCGGAGATACGCAGTATTTT. This sequence encodes CASSSSGDTQYF.

The chain couples TRBV6-2 or TRBV6-3 to TRBJ2-7; D gene unclear. The germline V gene has CDR1 MNHEY and CDR2 SVGEGT. Trimming pared 2 bases from V and 0 bases from J, leaving 8 bases between. CDR3 size: 14 residues. The CDR3 bases are TGTGCCAGCAGTTACAATCCGAGCTCCTACGAGCAGTACTTC. Its translation: CASSYNPSSYEQYF.

The chain carries TRBV7-2 and TRBJ2-7; 8 bases line up with TRBD2. Trimming at V came to 5 bases and at J to 3 bases, leaving 6 bases not matched to a gene. The CDR3 loop spans 14 amino acids. Looked up from germline, CDR1 is SGHTA and CDR2 is FQGNSA. Here the CDR3 reads CASSLSGRVYEQYF. The CDR3 nucleotides read TGTGCCAGCAGCCTCAGCGGGAGAGTCTACGAGCAGTACTTC.

CDR3 in DNA: TGTGCCAGCAGTTTGTCGAACCGGGGCCCGGGGGTGGATACGCAGTATTTT. Its protein product is CASSLSNRGPGVDTQYF. The chain combines TRBV28 with TRBJ2-3; possibly TRBD2 for D (6 bases). This CDR3 has 17 residues. The germline gives CDR1 MDHEN, CDR2 SYDVKM. The ends were cut back, 3 bases at V and 6 bases at J, with 22 bases in the middle.

In nucleotides, the CDR3 is TGCGCCAGCAGCTTGATAATTACTAACACCGGGGAGCTGTTTTTT. The encoded protein is CASSLIITNTGELFF. This sequence joins TRBV5-1 and TRBJ2-2; D not resolved. Germline V lookup: CDR1 SGHRS, CDR2 YFSETQ. CDR3 length: 15 amino acids. V was clipped by 1 base and J by 2 bases, with 9 bases between them. Full variable domain (outside the CDR3, taken from reference TRBV5-1 and TRBJ2-2): KAGVTQTPRYLIKTRGQQVTLSCSPISGHRSVSWYQQTPGQGLQFLFEYFSETQRNKGNFPGRFSGRQFSNSRSEMNVSTLELGDSALYLCASSLIITNTGELFFGEGSRLTVL.

The rearrangement joins TRBV27 to TRBJ2-1; 12 nucleotides line up with TRBD2. After removal of 5 bases from V and 6 bases from J, the junction contained 5 bases not matched to a gene. Germline V gives CDR1 MNHEY, CDR2 SMNVEV (reference sequence). This CDR3 is 15 amino acids long. The CDR3 spells CASSPSGGAFNEQFF. The CDR3 nucleotides read TGTGCCAGCAGTCCTAGCGGGGGGGCATTCAATGAGCAGTTCTTC.

The gene calls are TRBV19 and TRBJ1-3; a weak D match, TRBD1 (6 bases). CDR1 is LNHDA, CDR2 SQIVND, per germline (reference sequence). V shed 10 bases and J shed 1 base, with 23 bases lying between them. The CDR3 loop spans 17 amino acids. The CDR3 loop is CATHDRRNSPSGNTIYF. CDR3 DNA: TGTGCCACTCACGACAGGCGAAATTCCCCTTCTGGAAACACCATATATTTT.

DNA for the CDR3: TGCGCCAGCAGTGGGGGACAGGAAGGGGGCATGAACACTGAAGCTTTCTTT. Its protein is CASSGGQEGGMNTEAFF. The chain carries TRBV10-1 and TRBJ1-1; the match to TRBD1 covers 8 bases. Germline V gives CDR1 WNHNN, CDR2 SYGVQD (reference sequence). The CDR3 covers 17 residues. V was pared by 4 bases and J by 0 bases, with 10 bases of the junction left unmatched.

The chain couples TRBV25-1 to TRBJ2-1; the match to TRBD1 covers 9 bases. Germline V gene lookup returns CDR1 MGHDK and CDR2 SYGVNS. The CDR3 covers 13 residues. J gave up 15 bases and V 2 bases, and 8 bases lay outside the gene matches. The DNA of the CDR3 is TGTGCCAGCAGTGAACCGAGACAGGGGGTACGGTTCTTC. It is translated as CASSEPRQGVRFF.

V gene TRBV5-4 combines with J gene TRBJ2-5; 8 bases fit TRBD1. CDR1 SGHNT and CDR2 YYREEE come from the germline V gene (reference sequence). The CDR3 extends over 14 amino acids. Trimming cost V 4 bases and J 3 bases; bases outside gene matches: 5. The CDR3 is CASSVKTGEETQYF. The CDR3, as DNA: TGTGCCAGCAGCGTGAAGACAGGGGAAGAGACCCAGTACTTC.

The V and J genes are TRBV4-1 and TRBJ1-4; unclear D gene. CDR3 length: 15 amino acids. Germline assignment: CDR1 MGHRA and CDR2 YSYEKL. Trimming stripped 3 bases from V and 8 bases from J, with 16 bases between. The CDR3 sequence is CASSQPFSGREKLFF. Here the CDR3 DNA reads TGCGCCAGCAGCCAGCCCTTTAGCGGCCGGGAAAAACTGTTTTTT.

The V and J genes are TRBV4-2 and TRBJ1-1; D may be TRBD1 (6 bases). The V gene lost 0 bases and the J gene lost 0 bases, with 11 bases spanning the gap. The CDR3 is 16 amino acids. The germline V gene encodes CDR1 LGHNA and CDR2 YNFKEQ. The CDR3 reads CASSQDRGGMNTEAFF. As DNA, the CDR3 is TGTGCCAGCAGCCAAGATCGCGGGGGCATGAACACTGAAGCTTTCTTT.

This clone appeared a single time. The chain carries TRBV6-5 and TRBJ2-5, with TRBD2 matching over 11 bases. Losses at the gene ends were 6 bases for V and 3 bases for J; bases not matched to a gene: 0. The V gene's germline CDR1 is MNHEY and CDR2 SVGAGI. The CDR3 length is 13 residues. The CDR3: CASRTSGKETQYF. The CDR3, as DNA: TGTGCCAGCAGGACTAGCGGGAAAGAGACCCAGTACTTC.

The rearrangement joins TRBV19 to TRBJ2-1; 11 bases fit TRBD2. The germline V gene encodes CDR1 LNHDA and CDR2 SQIVND (reference sequence). CDR3 length: 18 amino acids. J gave up 0 bases and V 4 bases, and 8 bases lay outside the gene matches. The CDR3 here is CASSSAGTSGRSYNEQFF. CDR3 in DNA: TGTGCCAGTAGTAGCGCCGGGACTAGCGGTCGCTCCTACAATGAGCAGTTCTTC.

The rearrangement joins TRBV7-9 to TRBJ1-2; D perhaps matches TRBD1 (5 bases). V was pared by 3 bases and J by 4 bases, with 15 bases between. The CDR3 has 15 residues. Germline V gene lookup returns CDR1 SEHNR and CDR2 FQNEAQ (reference sequence). CDR3 sequence reads: CASSLELGGIYGYTF. CDR3 DNA: TGTGCCAGCAGCTTGGAATTGGGGGGTATCTATGGCTACACCTTC.

Regarding this clone: The CDR3 end shows no conserved phenylalanine or tryptophan, and so a read error is likely. The DNA is omitted, as the CDR3 cannot be located on it reliably, and the CDR3 follows TCRdb's listing. This chain joins TRBV30 and TRBJ2-4; no check of the table's D call, TRBD1, against the DNA was made. Germline V gives CDR1 GTSNPN, CDR2 SVGIG (reference sequence). The CDR3 has 9 residues if both end residues are counted. The CDR3 region is CASGTGYLV.

J is TRBJ2-2 and V is TRBV9, with TRBD2 matching 9 bases. The CDR3 consists of 17 residues. CDR1 is SGDLS and CDR2 is YYNGEE in the germline V gene. J lost 4 bases, V lost 0 bases, and 7 bases had no gene match. The CDR3 nucleotides are TGTGCCAGCAGCGTAGGGGGACTAGCTCGAGGCACCGGGGAGCTGTTTTTT. This encodes CASSVGGLARGTGELFF. The full variable domain, in which reference TRBV9 and TRBJ2-2 provide the parts outside the CDR3, is DSGVTQTPKHLITATGQRVTLRCSPRSGDLSVYWYQQSLDQGLQFLIQYYNGEERAKGNILERFSAQQFPDLHSELNLSSLELGDSALYFCASSVGGLARGTGELFFGEGSRLTVL.

Regarding this clone: A junction end diverges from the germline sequence, so it may reflect a read error. The chain combines TRBV7-7 with TRBJ1-1, with D tentatively TRBD1 (5 bases). Germline V gene sequence: CDR1 SSHAT, CDR2 FNYEAQ (reference sequence). The CDR3 is made up of 13 amino acids. For the CDR3, the DNA is TGTGCTAGCAGCCTGGATAGGGGAACTGAAGCTTTCTTT. Residues: CASSLDRGTEAFF.

J is TRBJ2-2 and V is TRBV6-5; no definite D call. The germline V gene encodes CDR1 MNHEY and CDR2 SVGAGI. The CDR3 contains 12 residues. The V end was cut by 6 bases, the J end by 5 bases, with 7 bases between. DNA of the CDR3: TGTGCCAGCAGGTCTATTACCGGGGAGCTGTTTTTT. Amino acids: CASRSITGELFF.

The rearrangement links TRBV9 to TRBJ2-2; 11 nucleotides align to TRBD2. Germline V gives CDR1 SGDLS, CDR2 YYNGEE. With 4 bases clipped from V and 6 bases from J, the junction kept 8 bases outside the gene matches. This CDR3 is 16 amino acids long. CDR3 sequence reads: CASSLTSGRIAGELFF. The CDR3 DNA follows: TGTGCCAGCAGCCTTACTAGCGGGAGAATCGCCGGGGAGCTGTTTTTT.

This rearrangement joins TRBV23-1 to TRBJ2-1; 10 bases align to TRBD2. TRBV23-1 is filed as an ORF, its function uncertain. Trimming at V came to 0 bases and at J to 0 bases, leaving 11 bases not matched to a gene. The length of the CDR3 is 20 residues. The CDR3 nucleotides are TGCGCCAGCAGTCAATCCTTCCAGCGGGAGGGCCCCTCCTCCTACAATGAGCAGTTCTTC. It translates to CASSQSFQREGPSSYNEQFF.

The chain is built from TRBV30 and TRBJ1-2; 8 bases agree with TRBD1. The germline gives CDR1 GTSNPN, CDR2 SVGIG (reference sequence). V dropped 7 bases and J dropped 4; count of bases not matched to a gene: 8. The CDR3 contains 13 residues. The CDR3 sequence is CASNRDRPYGYTF. In DNA, the CDR3 is TGTGCCTCGAACCGGGACAGGCCCTATGGCTACACCTTC. Supplemented by reference TRBV30 and TRBJ1-2, the full variable domain reads SQTIHQWPATLVQPVGSPLSLECTVEGTSNPNLYWYRQAAGRGLQLLFYSVGIGQISSEVPQNLSASRPQDRQFILSSKKLLLSDSGFYLCASNRDRPYGYTFGSGTRLTVV.

The V and J genes are TRBV7-9 and TRBJ1-4, with TRBD1 identical over 7 bases. The V gene's germline CDR1 is SEHNR and CDR2 FQNEAQ (reference sequence). The CDR3 extends over 17 amino acids. The junction had 12 bases not matched to a gene; V was cut back by 6 bases and J by 2 bases. The CDR3: CASSSVDQGVTNEKLFF. CDR3 nucleotide sequence: TGTGCCAGCAGTTCAGTGGACCAGGGGGTGACTAATGAAAAACTGTTTTTT.